This is a list of T cell receptor beta chains from one sample in a study of T-cell memory formation after mild COVID-19. TCRdb recomputed calls from the 5' RACE reads with MiXCR, one row per CDR3 protein. The top ten clones hold about 8.7% of a sample with a few hundred thousand distinct CDR3 sequences, about a fifth of them seen once. The sequenced sample was PBMCs or a T cell subset sorted from them (not recorded which). These receptor sequences come from an adult woman who had mild COVID-19 (a few samples of this study predate the infection). Cell type and time point are not known. Both conserved end residues are part of each CDR3. The D gene is left open where the match is weak. Where a row states a size, it is once, few, many or the class of an expanded clone; other rows omit it.

TRBD1,TRBV6-5,.,TRBJ2-7,CASSYSFGTGGRKYF,TGTGCCAGCAGTTACTCATTCGGGACAGGGGGCCGGAAGTACTTC
.,TRBV6-1,few,TRBJ2-3,CASSEPGGPKHTQYF,TGTGCCAGCAGTGAGCCCGGGGGTCCCAAACATACGCAGTATTTT
.,TRBV6-5,.,TRBJ2-3,CASSKVDTDTQYF,TGTGCCAGCTCGAAGGTCGACACAGATACGCAGTATTTT
.,TRBV29-1,few,TRBJ2-7,CSVEGVVNEQYF,TGCAGCGTTGAAGGGGTTGTCAACGAGCAGTACTTC
.,TRBV3-1,.,TRBJ2-7,CASSLYQREYEQYF,TGTGCCAGCAGCCTGTACCAGAGAGAATACGAGCAGTACTTC
TRBD2,TRBV7-2,.,TRBJ2-3,CASSLDGASGLTDTQYF,TGTGCCAGCAGCTTAGATGGAGCTAGCGGGCTCACAGATACGCAGTATTTT
.,TRBV10-3,few,TRBJ2-7,CAISPTSSSYEQYF,TGTGCCATCAGCCCGACTAGTAGCTCCTACGAGCAGTACTTC
TRBD2,TRBV3-1,.,TRBJ2-7,CASSQALTSGGSYEQYF,TGTGCCAGCAGCCAAGCCCTTACTAGCGGGGGTTCCTACGAGCAGTACTTC
.,TRBV24-1,few,TRBJ2-7,CATSSGGGYEQYF,TGTGCCACCAGTTCGGGCGGTGGTTACGAGCAGTACTTC
.,TRBV5-1,.,TRBJ2-1,CASSLGFSERGNNEQFF,TGCGCCAGCAGCTTGGGGTTCTCGGAACGTGGGAACAATGAGCAGTTCTTC
TRBD2,TRBV2,.,TRBJ2-1,CASSEVSSGGAIWDEQFF,TGTGCCAGCAGTGAAGTCTCTAGCGGGGGGGCGATTTGGGATGAGCAGTTCTTC
.,TRBV5-6,few,TRBJ1-2,CASSLTGYYGYTF,TGTGCCAGCAGCTTGACAGGATACTATGGCTACACCTTC
.,TRBV4-3,few,TRBJ1-4,CASSQTKTGGNEKLFF,TGCGCCAGCAGCCAAACGAAGACCGGAGGTAATGAAAAACTGTTTTTT
.,TRBV7-9,many,TRBJ2-7,CASSLTQETYEQYF,TGTGCCAGCAGCTTAACGCAGGAAACCTACGAGCAGTACTTC
TRBD1,TRBV12-3/TRBV12-4,few,TRBJ1-1,CASSALGQKSFF,TGTGCCAGCAGCGCGTTGGGACAGAAGTCTTTCTTT
.,TRBV27,.,TRBJ2-7,CASTEHGSYEQYF,TGTGCCAGCACCGAACACGGTTCCTACGAGCAGTACTTC